The 22 T cell receptor beta chains given below trace back to one sample, sequenced in a study of cytomegalovirus exposure and HLA in healthy donors. This PCR relied on a set of 60 Vbeta primers and 13 Jbeta primers. The assay was immunoSEQ multiplex PCR, and TCRdb's table has in-frame clones only and misses some. This repertoire shows about 120,000 clones, about 9.4% found once; its top ten account for about 6%. The sample comprised PBMCs. These TCRs come from a woman in her 40s in good health and CMV-seropositive.

This clone came up a few times. The chain joins TRBV19 to TRBJ2-7; a weak D match, TRBD2 (5 bases). Germline-derived CDR1 and CDR2 are LNHDA and SQIVND (reference sequence). V gave up 6 bases and J gave up 3 bases, with 18 bases separating them. This CDR3 contains 15 residues. In nucleotides, the CDR3 is TGTGCCAGTAGCGTCGGGCCCCATGGAGGCTACGAGCAGTACTTC. It encodes CASSVGPHGGYEQYF.

This clone was recorded a few times. The chain recombines TRBV6-6 with TRBJ1-3; D unresolved. The CDR3 runs to 12 residues. Germline CDR1 and CDR2: MNHNY and SVGAGI (reference sequence). V was cut by 6 bases and J by 2 bases, with 5 bases left in between. The CDR3 spells CASSSAGNTIYF. DNA of the CDR3: TGTGCCAGCAGCAGCGCTGGAAACACCATATATTTT.

This clone was observed a handful of times. V usage is TRBV7-6 and J usage is TRBJ2-7; 9 bases map to TRBD1. CDR3 size: 15 residues. The trim removed 5 bases at V and 3 bases at J, leaving 8 bases unmatched. Germline CDR1 reads SGHVS; CDR2 reads FNYEAQ. CDR3 loop: CASSGDRVNFYEQYF. The CDR3 bases are TGTGCCAGCAGCGGGGACAGGGTAAACTTCTACGAGCAGTACTTC.

The rearrangement uses TRBV23-1 and TRBJ2-7; tentative D call: TRBD2 (5 bases). TRBV23-1 is marked as an open reading frame, function uncertain. CDR3 size: 17 residues. V was clipped by 0 bases and J by 2 bases, with 17 bases between them. The CDR3 DNA reads TGCGCCAGCAGTCAATCGGAGGAGGTAGGGAACCCCTACGAGCAGTACTTC. This codes for CASSQSEEVGNPYEQYF.

The rearrangement uses TRBV19 and TRBJ1-4, with 7 bases fitting TRBD1. V lost 7 bases and J lost 4; bases outside the gene matches: 6. Germline CDR1 and CDR2: LNHDA and SQIVND (reference sequence). This CDR3 spans 14 amino acids. The CDR3 sequence is CASTRTGNNEKLFF. The DNA for the CDR3 is TGTGCCAGTACCAGGACAGGCAATAATGAAAAACTGTTTTTT.

The rearrangement uses TRBV30 and TRBJ1-4, with unresolved D. The V and J ends lost 3 bases and 5 bases respectively, with 10 bases between them. The CDR3 has 13 residues. The germline V gene has CDR1 GTSNPN and CDR2 SVGIG (reference sequence). CDR3 DNA sequence: TGTGCCTGGAGAGACGGGATGAATGAAAAACTGTTTTTT. This sequence encodes CAWRDGMNEKLFF.

This clone came up a few times. The V gene is TRBV5-4, the J gene TRBJ2-2, with 9 bases fitting TRBD2. V lost 4 bases and J lost 2; bases outside the gene matches: 3. The germline gives CDR1 SGHNT, CDR2 YYREEE (reference sequence). The CDR3 runs to 15 residues. The chain's CDR3 is CASSTGTSNTGELFF. The CDR3 coding sequence is TGTGCCAGCAGCACCGGGACTAGCAACACCGGGGAGCTGTTTTTT.

In this sample, this clone turned up a few times. The chain employs TRBV6-5 and TRBJ2-1; 11 bases are a match to TRBD2. Germline CDR1 MNHEY, CDR2 SVGAGI. J was trimmed by 8 bases and V by 0 bases; bases with no gene match: 6. CDR3 length: 16 residues. CDR3 DNA sequence: TGTGCCAGCAGTTACTCGATACCTAGCGGGGGGTATGAGCAGTTCTTC. Its translation is CASSYSIPSGGYEQFF.

V and J are TRBV9 and TRBJ1-4; D gene uncertain. V lost 0 bases and J 10 bases, leaving 10 bases between the germline ends. CDR1 and CDR2 (germline): SGDLS, YYNGEE. The CDR3 consists of 13 residues. This CDR3 is CASSVVTSGKLFF. DNA of the CDR3: TGTGCCAGCAGCGTAGTAACATCAGGAAAACTGTTTTTT. The full variable domain, in which reference TRBV9 and TRBJ1-4 provide the parts outside the CDR3, is DSGVTQTPKHLITATGQRVTLRCSPRSGDLSVYWYQQSLDQGLQFLIQYYNGEERAKGNILERFSAQQFPDLHSELNLSSLELGDSALYFCASSVVTSGKLFFGSGTQLSVL.

This chain uses TRBV7-9 with TRBJ2-2; D is undetermined. The CDR3 has 16 amino acids. The V and J ends lost 7 bases and 5 bases respectively, with 20 bases between them. CDR1 is SEHNR and CDR2 is FQNEAQ in the germline V gene (reference sequence). Written as DNA, the CDR3 is TGTGCCAGCACCACCACACGGCAAGAGGAGACCGGGGAGCTGTTTTTT. This sequence encodes CASTTTRQEETGELFF. Drawing the rest from reference TRBV7-9 and TRBJ2-2, the complete variable domain is DTGVSQNPRHKITKRGQNVTFRCDPISEHNRLYWYRQTLGQGPEFLTYFQNEAQLEKSRLLSDRFSAERPKGSFSTLEIQRTEQGDSAMYLCASTTTRQEETGELFFGEGSRLTVL.

This chain links TRBV28 with TRBJ2-7; 7 bases map to TRBD1. The CDR3 totals 13 residues. In germline, CDR1 is MDHEN, CDR2 SYDVKM. The ends lost 5 bases at V and 2 bases at J; junction bases unmatched: 3. CDR3 loop: CASSNRGAYEQYF. As DNA, the CDR3 is TGTGCCAGCAGTAACAGGGGTGCCTACGAGCAGTACTTC.

This clone was detected only a few times. This CDR3 fails to terminate in the conserved phenylalanine or tryptophan, so it likely reflects a read error. It is unclear where the CDR3 begins or ends on the DNA, so no DNA is shown, and the CDR3 is as TCRdb lists it. The V and J genes are TRBV30 and TRBJ1-5. With termini counted, the CDR3 has 13 amino acids. Germline CDR1 is GTSNPN and CDR2 is SVGIG (reference sequence). Here the CDR3 reads CAGGRSSNQPKHL.

This clone has a handful of counts. The rearrangement joins TRBV7-6 to TRBJ2-2, with a weak D call TRBD2 (5 bases). Germline CDR1 SGHVS, CDR2 FNYEAQ. Trimming left V 2 bases short and J 3 bases short, with 7 bases between. This CDR3 spans 14 amino acids. The CDR3, as DNA: TGTGCCAGCAGCTTAATGGAGGACACCGGGGAGCTGTTTTTT. Translated, it gives CASSLMEDTGELFF.

This clone has just a few counts. The rearrangement links TRBV19 to TRBJ1-2; tentatively, D is TRBD1 (6 bases). Trimming took 0 bases from V and 5 from J, leaving 13 bases between them. This CDR3 region has 15 residues. Per germline, CDR1 LNHDA and CDR2 SQIVND (reference sequence). The CDR3 nucleotides read TGTGCCAGTAGTATAGAAGGACAGAGCCCTTATGGCTACACCTTC. This translates into CASSIEGQSPYGYTF. The full variable domain, with the rest looked up from reference TRBV19 and TRBJ1-2, is DGGITQSPKYLFRKEGQNVTLSCEQNLNHDAMYWYRQDPGQGLRLIYYSQIVNDFQKGDIAEGYSVSREKKESFPLTVTSAQKNPTAFYLCASSIEGQSPYGYTFGSGTRLTVV.

The gene calls are TRBV2 and TRBJ2-7; D is possibly TRBD1 (5 bases). The CDR3 is 14 amino acids. Germline V gene data show CDR1 as SNHLY and CDR2 as FYNNEI. V lost 1 base, J lost 4 bases, and 11 bases lay in between. The CDR3 nucleotides read TGTGCCAGCAGTGAAGGTTTGGGGCCATACGAGCAGTACTTC. As protein: CASSEGLGPYEQYF. The variable domain in full, completed from reference TRBV2 and TRBJ2-7, reads EPEVTQTPSHQVTQMGQEVILRCVPISNHLYFYWYRQILGQKVEFLVSFYNNEISEKSEIFDDQFSVERPDGSNFTLKIRSTKLEDSAMYFCASSEGLGPYEQYFGPGTRLTVT.

In the case of this clone: Other DNA sequences in this specimen translate into the identical CDR3. The V gene is TRBV6-1, the J gene TRBJ1-4; D possibly corresponds to TRBD1 (5 bases). The V end lost 3 bases, the J end lost 8 bases, and 13 bases lay between the germline ends. The CDR3 spans 14 residues. Per germline, CDR1 MNHNS and CDR2 SASEGT. The CDR3 region has the DNA TGTGCCAGCAGTGACATACTCGGGGGAGAAAAACTGTTTTTT. This encodes CASSDILGGEKLFF.

The chain carries TRBV2 and TRBJ1-6; maybe TRBD1 (5 bases). Trimming pared 6 bases from V and 7 bases from J, leaving 13 bases between. There are 14 residues in the CDR3. The germline V gene has CDR1 SNHLY and CDR2 FYNNEI. The CDR3 is CASSAGRDNSPLHF. The CDR3 bases are TGTGCCAGCAGCGCGGGACGGGACAATTCACCCCTCCACTTT.

This chain connects TRBV5-8 to TRBJ1-2, with D possibly TRBD1 on 6 matching bases. Germline loops: CDR1 SGHTS, CDR2 YDEGEE. This CDR3 spans 13 amino acids. The V and J ends lost 7 bases and 4 bases respectively, with 14 bases between them. The CDR3 sequence is CASFGRGSYGYTF. Written as DNA, the CDR3 is TGTGCCAGCTTCGGGAGGGGGAGCTATGGCTACACCTTC.

This clone has just a few counts. The chain recombines TRBV15 with TRBJ2-3, with 8 bases fitting TRBD1. Germline lookup yields CDR1 LNHNV and CDR2 YYDKDF (reference sequence). V was clipped by 0 bases and J by 2 bases; unmatched bases: 4. The CDR3 is 16 amino acids. The CDR3 is CATSRDRTGITDTQYF. DNA of the CDR3: TGTGCCACCAGCAGAGATAGGACAGGGATCACAGATACGCAGTATTTT.

The chain recombines TRBV7-2 with TRBJ1-6, with 11 bases aligning to TRBD1. The CDR3 is 16 amino acids. Germline V gene data show CDR1 as SGHTA and CDR2 as FQGNSA. Germline trimming cut 1 base from V and 9 bases from J; bases unmatched to any gene: 5. CDR3 protein: CASSLGGTGGTSPLHF. CDR3 nucleotide sequence: TGTGCCAGCAGCTTAGGGGGGACAGGGGGAACTTCACCCCTCCACTTT. Combining the CDR3 with reference TRBV7-2 and TRBJ1-6 gives the whole variable domain GAGVSQSPSNKVTEKGKDVELRCDPISGHTALYWYRQSLGQGLEFLIYFQGNSAPDKSGLPSDRFSAERTGGSVSTLTIQRTQQEDSAVYLCASSLGGTGGTSPLHFGNGTRLTVT.

The DNA for the CDR3 is TGCGCCAGCAGCTTGCGGACTGGGGACACTGAAGCTTTCTTT. Protein sequence: CASSLRTGDTEAFF. The chain employs TRBV5-1 and TRBJ1-1; D gene uncertain. V lost 1 base and J 3 bases, leaving 10 bases between the germline ends. The CDR3 sequence is 14 residues long. Germline loops: CDR1 SGHRS, CDR2 YFSETQ.

This clone has just a few counts. The J gene is TRBJ1-4, the V gene TRBV4-1; 12 nucleotides line up with TRBD1. The germline gives CDR1 MGHRA, CDR2 YSYEKL. There are 16 residues in the CDR3. V dropped 1 base and J dropped 8; count of bases not matched to a gene: 5. The DNA for the CDR3 is TGCGCCAGCAGCCAAGGATCCGGGACAGGGGGCGAAAAACTGTTTTTT. Its protein is CASSQGSGTGGEKLFF.